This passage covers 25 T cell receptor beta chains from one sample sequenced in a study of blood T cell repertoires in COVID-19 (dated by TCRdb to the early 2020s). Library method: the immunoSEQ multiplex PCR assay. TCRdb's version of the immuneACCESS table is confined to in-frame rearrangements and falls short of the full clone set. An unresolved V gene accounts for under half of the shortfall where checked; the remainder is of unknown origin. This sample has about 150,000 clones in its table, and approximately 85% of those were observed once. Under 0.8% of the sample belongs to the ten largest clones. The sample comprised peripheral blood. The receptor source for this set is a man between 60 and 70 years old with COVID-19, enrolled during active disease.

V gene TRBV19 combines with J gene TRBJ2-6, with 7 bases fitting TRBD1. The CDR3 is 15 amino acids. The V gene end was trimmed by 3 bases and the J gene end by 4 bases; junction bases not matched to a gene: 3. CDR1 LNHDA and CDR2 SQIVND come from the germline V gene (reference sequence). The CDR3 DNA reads TGTGCCAGTAGTATGACAGGGACAGGGGCCAACGTCCTGACTTTC. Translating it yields CASSMTGTGANVLTF.

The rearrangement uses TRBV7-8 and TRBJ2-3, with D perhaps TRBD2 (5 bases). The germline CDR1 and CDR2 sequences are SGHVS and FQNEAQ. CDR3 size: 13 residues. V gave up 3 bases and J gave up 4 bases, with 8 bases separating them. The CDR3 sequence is CASSFGLADTQYF. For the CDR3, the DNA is TGTGCCAGCAGCTTCGGACTGGCAGATACGCAGTATTTT.

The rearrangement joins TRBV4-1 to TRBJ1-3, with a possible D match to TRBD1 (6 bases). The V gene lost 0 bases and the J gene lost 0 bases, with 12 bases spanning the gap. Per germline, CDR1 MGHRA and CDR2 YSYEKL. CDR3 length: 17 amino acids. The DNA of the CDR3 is TGCGCCAGCAGCCAAGATGGTTGGGGGCTCTCTGGAAACACCATATATTTT. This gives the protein CASSQDGWGLSGNTIYF.

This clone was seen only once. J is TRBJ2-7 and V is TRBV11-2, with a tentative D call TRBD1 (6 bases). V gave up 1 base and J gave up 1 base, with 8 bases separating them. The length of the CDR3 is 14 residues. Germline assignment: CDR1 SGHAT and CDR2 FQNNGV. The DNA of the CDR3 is TGTGCCAGCAGCTTAGGAACAGGGTCCTACGAGCAGTACTTC. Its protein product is CASSLGTGSYEQYF. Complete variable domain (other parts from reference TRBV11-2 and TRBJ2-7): EAGVAQSPRYKIIEKRQSVAFWCNPISGHATLYWYQQILGQGPKLLIQFQNNGVVDDSQLPKDRFSAERLKGVDSTLKIQPAKLEDSAVYLCASSLGTGSYEQYFGPGTRLTVT.

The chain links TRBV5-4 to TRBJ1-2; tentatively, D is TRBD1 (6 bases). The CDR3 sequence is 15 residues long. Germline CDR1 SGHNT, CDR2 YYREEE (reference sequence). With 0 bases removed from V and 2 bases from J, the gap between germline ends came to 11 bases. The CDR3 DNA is TGTGCCAGCAGCTTGGGACAGGCGTTCAACTATGGCTACACCTTC. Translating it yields CASSLGQAFNYGYTF.

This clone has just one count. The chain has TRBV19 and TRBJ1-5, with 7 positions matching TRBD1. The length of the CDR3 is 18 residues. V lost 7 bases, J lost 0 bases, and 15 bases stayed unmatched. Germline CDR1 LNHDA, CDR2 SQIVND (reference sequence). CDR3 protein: CASNSDRVVGSSNQPQHF. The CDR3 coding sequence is TGTGCCAGTAATTCAGACAGGGTGGTCGGTAGTAGCAATCAGCCCCAGCATTTT.

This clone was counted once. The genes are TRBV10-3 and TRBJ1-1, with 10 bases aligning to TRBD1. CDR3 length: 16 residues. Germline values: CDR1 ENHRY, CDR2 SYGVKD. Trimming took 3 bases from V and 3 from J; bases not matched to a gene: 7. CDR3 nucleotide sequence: TGTGCCATCAGTGAAAGACAGGGGGCAGGGTACACTGAAGCTTTCTTT. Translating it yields CAISERQGAGYTEAFF.

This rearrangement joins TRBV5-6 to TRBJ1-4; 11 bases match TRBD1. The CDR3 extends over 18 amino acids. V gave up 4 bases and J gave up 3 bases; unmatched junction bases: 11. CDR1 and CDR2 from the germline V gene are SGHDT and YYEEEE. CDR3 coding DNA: TGTGCCAGCAGCACCATAAGGGACAGGGGGTTGTCTAATGAAAAACTGTTTTTT. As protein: CASSTIRDRGLSNEKLFF.

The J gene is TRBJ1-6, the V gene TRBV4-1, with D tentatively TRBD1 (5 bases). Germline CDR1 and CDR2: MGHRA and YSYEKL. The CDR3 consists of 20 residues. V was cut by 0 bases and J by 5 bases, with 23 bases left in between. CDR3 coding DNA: TGCGCCAGCAGCCAAGATCAGGCGGGGGGACGCGGAGGGAATAATTCACCCCTCCACTTT. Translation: CASSQDQAGGRGGNNSPLHF.

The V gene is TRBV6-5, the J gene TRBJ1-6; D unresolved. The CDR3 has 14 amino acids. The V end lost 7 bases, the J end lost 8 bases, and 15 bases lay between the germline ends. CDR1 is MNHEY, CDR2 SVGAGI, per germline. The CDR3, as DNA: TGTGCCAGCACCGGGATCCCCGAGCATTCACCCCTCCACTTT. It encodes CASTGIPEHSPLHF.

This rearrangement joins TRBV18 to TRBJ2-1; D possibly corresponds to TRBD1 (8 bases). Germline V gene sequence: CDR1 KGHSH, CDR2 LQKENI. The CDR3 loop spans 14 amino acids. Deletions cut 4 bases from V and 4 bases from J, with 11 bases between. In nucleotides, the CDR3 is TGTGCCAGCTCACTACAGGGGGGGTACAATGAGCAGTTCTTC. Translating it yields CASSLQGGYNEQFF.

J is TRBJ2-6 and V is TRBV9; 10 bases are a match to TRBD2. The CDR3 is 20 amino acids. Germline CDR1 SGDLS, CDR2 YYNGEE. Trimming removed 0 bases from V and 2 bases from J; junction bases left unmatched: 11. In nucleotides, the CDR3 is TGTGCCAGCAGCGTAGAAAGCGGGGGGGGCACACTAACTGGGGCCAACGTCCTGACTTTC. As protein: CASSVESGGGTLTGANVLTF.

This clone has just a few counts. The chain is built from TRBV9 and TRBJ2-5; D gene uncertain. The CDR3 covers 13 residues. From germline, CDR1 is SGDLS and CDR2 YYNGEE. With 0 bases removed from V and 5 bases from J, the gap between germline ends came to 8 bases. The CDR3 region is CASSVALQETQYF. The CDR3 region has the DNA TGTGCCAGCAGCGTAGCTCTCCAGGAGACCCAGTACTTC.

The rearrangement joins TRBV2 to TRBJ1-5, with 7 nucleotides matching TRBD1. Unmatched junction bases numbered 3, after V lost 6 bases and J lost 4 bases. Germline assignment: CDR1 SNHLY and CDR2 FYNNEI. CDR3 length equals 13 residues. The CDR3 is CASRDRRNQPQHF. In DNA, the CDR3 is TGTGCCAGCAGGGACAGGAGGAATCAGCCCCAGCATTTT.

The CDR3 spells CASSPSGGIDTQYF. The CDR3 DNA is TGTGCCAGCTCACCTTCTGGGGGGATAGATACGCAGTATTTT. The chain employs TRBV18 and TRBJ2-3, with D maybe TRBD2 (6 bases). CDR1 and CDR2 from the germline V gene are KGHSH and LQKENI. The CDR3 totals 14 residues. The V gene lost 3 bases and the J gene lost 5 bases, with 12 bases spanning the gap. Full variable domain (missing parts from reference TRBV18 and TRBJ2-3): NAGVMQNPRHLVRRRGQEARLRCSPMKGHSHVYWYRQLPEEGLKFMVYLQKENIIDESGMPKERFSAEFPKEGPSILRIQQVVRGDSAAYFCASSPSGGIDTQYFGPGTRLTVL.

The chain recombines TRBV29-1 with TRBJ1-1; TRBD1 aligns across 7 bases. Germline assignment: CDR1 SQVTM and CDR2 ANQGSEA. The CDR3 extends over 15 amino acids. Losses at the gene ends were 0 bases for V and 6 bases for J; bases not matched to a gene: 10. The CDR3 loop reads CSVEDPFTQGSEAFF. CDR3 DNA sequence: TGCAGCGTTGAAGATCCATTCACACAGGGGTCTGAAGCTTTCTTT.

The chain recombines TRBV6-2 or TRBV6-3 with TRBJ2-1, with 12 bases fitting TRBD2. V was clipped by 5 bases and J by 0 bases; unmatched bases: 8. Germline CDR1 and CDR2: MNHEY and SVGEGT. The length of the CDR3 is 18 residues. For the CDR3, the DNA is TGTGCCAGCAGTACCCCCAGGACTAGCGGGATCTCCTACAATGAGCAGTTCTTC. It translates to CASSTPRTSGISYNEQFF.

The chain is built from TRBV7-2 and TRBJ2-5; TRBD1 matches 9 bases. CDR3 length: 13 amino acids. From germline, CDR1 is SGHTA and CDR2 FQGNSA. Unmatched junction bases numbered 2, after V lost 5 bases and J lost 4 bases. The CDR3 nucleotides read TGTGCCAGCAGCAAGGACAGGGGAGAGACCCAGTACTTC. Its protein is CASSKDRGETQYF. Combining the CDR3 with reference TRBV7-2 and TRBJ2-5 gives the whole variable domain GAGVSQSPSNKVTEKGKDVELRCDPISGHTALYWYRQSLGQGLEFLIYFQGNSAPDKSGLPSDRFSAERTGGSVSTLTIQRTQQEDSAVYLCASSKDRGETQYFGPGTRLLVL.

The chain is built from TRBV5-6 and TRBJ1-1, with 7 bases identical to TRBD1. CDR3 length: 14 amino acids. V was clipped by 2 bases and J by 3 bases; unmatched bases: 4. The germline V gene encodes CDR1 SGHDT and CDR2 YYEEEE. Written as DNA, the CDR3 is TGTGCCAGCAGCTTAGGGGGCTGGGACACTGAAGCTTTCTTT. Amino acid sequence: CASSLGGWDTEAFF.

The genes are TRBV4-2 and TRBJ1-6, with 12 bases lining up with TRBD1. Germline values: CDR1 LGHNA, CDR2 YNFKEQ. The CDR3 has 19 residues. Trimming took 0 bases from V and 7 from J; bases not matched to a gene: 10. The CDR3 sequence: CASSQEGTGGSPGNSPLHF. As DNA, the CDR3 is TGTGCCAGCAGCCAAGAAGGGACAGGGGGCTCCCCGGGGAATTCACCCCTCCACTTT.

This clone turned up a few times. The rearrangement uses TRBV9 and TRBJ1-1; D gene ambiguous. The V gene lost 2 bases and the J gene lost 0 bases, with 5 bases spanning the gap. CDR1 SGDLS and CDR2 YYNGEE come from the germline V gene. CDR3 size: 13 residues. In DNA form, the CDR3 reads TGTGCCAGCAGCGTGACACTGAACACTGAAGCTTTCTTT. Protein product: CASSVTLNTEAFF.

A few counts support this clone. Written as DNA, the CDR3 is TGTGCCAGCAGTTACTCGTTCGGGTTGGTGGATGGCTACACCTTC. Its protein is CASSYSFGLVDGYTF. The chain combines TRBV6-5 with TRBJ1-2; D is undetermined. CDR1 and CDR2 (germline): MNHEY, SVGAGI. Trimming cost V 0 bases and J 6 bases, with 14 bases left between them. The CDR3 runs 15 residues.

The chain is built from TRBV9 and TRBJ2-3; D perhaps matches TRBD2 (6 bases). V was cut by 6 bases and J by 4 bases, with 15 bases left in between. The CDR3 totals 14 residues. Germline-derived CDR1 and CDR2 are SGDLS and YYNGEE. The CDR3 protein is CASTGGHFADTQYF. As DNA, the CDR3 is TGTGCCAGCACCGGAGGGCATTTCGCAGATACGCAGTATTTT. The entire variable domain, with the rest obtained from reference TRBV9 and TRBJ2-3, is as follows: DSGVTQTPKHLITATGQRVTLRCSPRSGDLSVYWYQQSLDQGLQFLIQYYNGEERAKGNILERFSAQQFPDLHSELNLSSLELGDSALYFCASTGGHFADTQYFGPGTRLTVL.

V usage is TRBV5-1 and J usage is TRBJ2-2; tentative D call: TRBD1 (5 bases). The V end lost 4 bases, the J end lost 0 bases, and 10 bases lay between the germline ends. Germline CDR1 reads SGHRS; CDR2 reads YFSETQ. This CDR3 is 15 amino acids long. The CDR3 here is CASSPDIANTGELFF. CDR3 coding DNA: TGCGCCAGCAGCCCGGACATAGCGAACACCGGGGAGCTGTTTTTT.

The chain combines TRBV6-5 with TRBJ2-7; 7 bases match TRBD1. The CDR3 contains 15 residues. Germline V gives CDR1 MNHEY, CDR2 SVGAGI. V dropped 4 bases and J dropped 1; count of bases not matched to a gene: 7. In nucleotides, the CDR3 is TGTGCCAGCAGTTTAACAGGGGTCGGTTCCTACGAGCAGTACTTC. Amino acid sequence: CASSLTGVGSYEQYF.